The next 3 T cell receptor beta chains were all read from a single sample in a study of a mutant IDH1 vaccine in newly diagnosed glioma. As for time point: week 35, safety follow-up. Vaccine doses each comprised 300 ug of mutant IDH1 20-mer peptide, with topical imiquimod. Clones were read by immunoSEQ multiplex PCR, and TCRdb kept only the in-frame ones, dropping some. The sample has about 69,000 clones; roughly 86% are singletons. These TCRs' antigens remain unknown. The source was PBMCs, collected from a glioma patient whose treatment included an IDH1 peptide vaccine. All receptors derive from a man aged 30-40 years with glioma.

CDR3 sequence: CASTPGGYNTIYF. The DNA for the CDR3 is TGTGCCAGCACCCCCGGGGGCTATAACACCATATATTTT. J is TRBJ1-3 and V is TRBV2, with D possibly TRBD1 on 6 matching bases. The V and J ends lost 7 bases and 7 bases respectively, with 14 bases between them. Germline lookup yields CDR1 SNHLY and CDR2 FYNNEI. The CDR3 totals 13 residues. Drawing the rest from reference TRBV2 and TRBJ1-3, the complete variable domain is EPEVTQTPSHQVTQMGQEVILRCVPISNHLYFYWYRQILGQKVEFLVSFYNNEISEKSEIFDDQFSVERPDGSNFTLKIRSTKLEDSAMYFCASTPGGYNTIYFGEGSWLTVV.

The CDR3 bases are TGTGCCAGCAGCTTAGGACAGGAAGACTACGAGCAGTACTTC. This translates into CASSLGQEDYEQYF. This rearrangement joins TRBV13 to TRBJ2-5; D possibly corresponds to TRBD1 (5 bases). The DNA end is more similar to TRBJ2-7, so the J call may be wrong. This CDR3 has 14 amino acids. Germline V gene data show CDR1 as PRHDT and CDR2 as FYEKMQ (reference sequence).

The rearrangement joins TRBV28 to TRBJ1-5; D gene unclear. The CDR3 totals 12 residues. Germline assignment: CDR1 MDHEN and CDR2 SYDVKM. V shed 6 bases and J shed 7 bases, with 10 bases lying between them. Here the CDR3 reads CASSPTVQPQHF. CDR3 bases: TGTGCCAGCAGCCCTACAGTACAGCCCCAGCATTTT.